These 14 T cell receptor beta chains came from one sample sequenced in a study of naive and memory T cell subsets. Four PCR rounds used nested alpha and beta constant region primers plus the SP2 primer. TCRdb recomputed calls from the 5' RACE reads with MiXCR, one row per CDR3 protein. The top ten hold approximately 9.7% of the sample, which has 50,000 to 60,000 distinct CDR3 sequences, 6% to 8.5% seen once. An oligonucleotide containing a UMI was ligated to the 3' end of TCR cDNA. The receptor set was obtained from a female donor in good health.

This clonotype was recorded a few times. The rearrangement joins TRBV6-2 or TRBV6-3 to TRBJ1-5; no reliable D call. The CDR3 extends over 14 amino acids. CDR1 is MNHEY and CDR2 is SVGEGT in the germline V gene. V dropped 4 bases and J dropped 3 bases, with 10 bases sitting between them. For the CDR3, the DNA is TGTGCCAGCAGTTTAATGATGGACAATCAGCCCCAGCATTTT. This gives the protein CASSLMMDNQPQHF.

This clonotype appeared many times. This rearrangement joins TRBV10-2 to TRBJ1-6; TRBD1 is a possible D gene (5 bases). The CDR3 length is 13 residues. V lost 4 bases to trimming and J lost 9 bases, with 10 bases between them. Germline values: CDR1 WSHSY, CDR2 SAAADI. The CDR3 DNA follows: TGCGCCAGCAGTGTGGACACCCGTTCACCCCTCCACTTT. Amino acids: CASSVDTRSPLHF.

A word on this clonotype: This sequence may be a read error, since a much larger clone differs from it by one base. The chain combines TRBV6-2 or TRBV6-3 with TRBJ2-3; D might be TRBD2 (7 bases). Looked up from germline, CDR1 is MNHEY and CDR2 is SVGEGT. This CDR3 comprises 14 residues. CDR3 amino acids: CAGSWGGRPDTQYF. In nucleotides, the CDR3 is TGTGCCGGCAGTTGGGGGGGGCGACCAGATACGCAGTATTTT.

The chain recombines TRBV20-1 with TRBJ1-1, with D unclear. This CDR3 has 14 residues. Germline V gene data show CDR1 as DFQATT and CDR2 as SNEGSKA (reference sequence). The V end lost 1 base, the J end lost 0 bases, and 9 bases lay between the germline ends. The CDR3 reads CSARGRLMNTEAFF. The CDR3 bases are TGCAGTGCTAGAGGACGGTTAATGAACACTGAAGCTTTCTTT.

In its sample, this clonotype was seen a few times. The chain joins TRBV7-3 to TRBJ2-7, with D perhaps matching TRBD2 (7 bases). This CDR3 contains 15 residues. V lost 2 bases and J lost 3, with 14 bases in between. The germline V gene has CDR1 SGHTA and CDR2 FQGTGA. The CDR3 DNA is TGTGCCAGCAGCTTATGGGGGGGGCCTAACTACGAGCAGTACTTC. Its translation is CASSLWGGPNYEQYF.

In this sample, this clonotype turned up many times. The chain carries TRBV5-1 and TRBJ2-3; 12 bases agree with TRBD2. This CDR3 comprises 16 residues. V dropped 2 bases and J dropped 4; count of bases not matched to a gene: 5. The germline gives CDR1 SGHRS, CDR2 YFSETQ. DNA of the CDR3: TGCGCCAGCAGCTTAGGACTAGCGGGGCCACCAGATACGCAGTATTTT. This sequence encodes CASSLGLAGPPDTQYF. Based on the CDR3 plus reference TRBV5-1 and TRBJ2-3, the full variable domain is KAGVTQTPRYLIKTRGQQVTLSCSPISGHRSVSWYQQTPGQGLQFLFEYFSETQRNKGNFPGRFSGRQFSNSRSEMNVSTLELGDSALYLCASSLGLAGPPDTQYFGPGTRLTVL.

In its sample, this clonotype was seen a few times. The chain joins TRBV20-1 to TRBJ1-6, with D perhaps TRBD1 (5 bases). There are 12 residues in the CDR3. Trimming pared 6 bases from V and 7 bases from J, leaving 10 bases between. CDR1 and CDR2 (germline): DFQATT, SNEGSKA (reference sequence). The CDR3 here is CSAQGGNSPLHF. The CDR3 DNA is TGCAGTGCCCAGGGCGGAAATTCACCCCTCCACTTT.

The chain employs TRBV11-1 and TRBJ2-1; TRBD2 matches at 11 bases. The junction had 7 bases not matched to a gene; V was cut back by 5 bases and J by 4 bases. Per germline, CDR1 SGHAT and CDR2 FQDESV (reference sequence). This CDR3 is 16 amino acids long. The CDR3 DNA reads TGTGCCAGCAGCACCTCCGGGACTAGCGGTTACAATGAGCAGTTCTTC. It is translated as CASSTSGTSGYNEQFF.

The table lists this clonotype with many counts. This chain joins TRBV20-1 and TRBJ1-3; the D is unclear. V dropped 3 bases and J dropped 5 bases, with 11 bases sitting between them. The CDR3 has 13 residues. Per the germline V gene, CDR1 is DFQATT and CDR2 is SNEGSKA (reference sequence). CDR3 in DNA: TGCAGTGCTAGGGAGCAGATTCGAAACACCATATATTTT. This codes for CSAREQIRNTIYF.

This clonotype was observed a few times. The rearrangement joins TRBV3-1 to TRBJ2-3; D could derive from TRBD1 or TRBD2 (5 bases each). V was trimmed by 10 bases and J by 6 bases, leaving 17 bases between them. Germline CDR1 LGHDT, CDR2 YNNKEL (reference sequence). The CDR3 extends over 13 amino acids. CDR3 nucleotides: TGTGCCACCGGGACCAGGGCATCTGATACGCAGTATTTT. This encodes CATGTRASDTQYF.

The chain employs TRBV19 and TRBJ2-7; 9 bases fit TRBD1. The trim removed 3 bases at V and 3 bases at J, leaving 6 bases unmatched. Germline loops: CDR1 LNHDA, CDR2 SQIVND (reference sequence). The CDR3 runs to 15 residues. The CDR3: CASSITRDRVYEQYF. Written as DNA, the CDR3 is TGTGCCAGTAGTATCACTCGGGACAGGGTCTACGAGCAGTACTTC.

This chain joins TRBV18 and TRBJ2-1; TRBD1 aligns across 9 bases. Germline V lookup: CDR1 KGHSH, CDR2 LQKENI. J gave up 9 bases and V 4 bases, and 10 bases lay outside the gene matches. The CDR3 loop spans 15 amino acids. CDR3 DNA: TGTGCCAGCTCACTAATCCGGGACAGGGCCGTTGAGCAGTTCTTC. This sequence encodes CASSLIRDRAVEQFF. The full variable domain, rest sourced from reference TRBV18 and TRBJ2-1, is NAGVMQNPRHLVRRRGQEARLRCSPMKGHSHVYWYRQLPEEGLKFMVYLQKENIIDESGMPKERFSAEFPKEGPSILRIQQVVRGDSAAYFCASSLIRDRAVEQFFGPGTRLTVL.

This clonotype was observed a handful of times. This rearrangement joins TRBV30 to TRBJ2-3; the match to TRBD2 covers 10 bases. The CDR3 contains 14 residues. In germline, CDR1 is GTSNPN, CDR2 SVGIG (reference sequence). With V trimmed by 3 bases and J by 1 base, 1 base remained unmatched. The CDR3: CAWSGTSGTDTQYF. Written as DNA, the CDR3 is TGTGCCTGGAGCGGGACTAGCGGCACAGATACGCAGTATTTT.

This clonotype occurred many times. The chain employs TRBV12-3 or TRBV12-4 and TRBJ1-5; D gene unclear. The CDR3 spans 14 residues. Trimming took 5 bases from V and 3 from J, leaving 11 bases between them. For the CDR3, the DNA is TGTGCCAGCAGTCCTACGAGAATCAATCAGCCCCAGCATTTT. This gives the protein CASSPTRINQPQHF.